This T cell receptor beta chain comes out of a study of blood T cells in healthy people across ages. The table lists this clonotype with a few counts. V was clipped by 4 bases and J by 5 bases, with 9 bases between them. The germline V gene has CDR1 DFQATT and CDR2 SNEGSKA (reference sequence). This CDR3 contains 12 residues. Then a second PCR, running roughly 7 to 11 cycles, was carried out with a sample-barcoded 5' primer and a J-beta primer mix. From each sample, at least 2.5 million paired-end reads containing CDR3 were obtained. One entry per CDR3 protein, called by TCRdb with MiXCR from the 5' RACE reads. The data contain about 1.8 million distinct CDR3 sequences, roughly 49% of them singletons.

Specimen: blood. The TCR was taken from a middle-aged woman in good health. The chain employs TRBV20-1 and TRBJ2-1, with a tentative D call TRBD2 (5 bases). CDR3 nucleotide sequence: TGCAGTGCTAATGAGGGAAACAATGAGCAGTTCTTC. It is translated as CSANEGNNEQFF.